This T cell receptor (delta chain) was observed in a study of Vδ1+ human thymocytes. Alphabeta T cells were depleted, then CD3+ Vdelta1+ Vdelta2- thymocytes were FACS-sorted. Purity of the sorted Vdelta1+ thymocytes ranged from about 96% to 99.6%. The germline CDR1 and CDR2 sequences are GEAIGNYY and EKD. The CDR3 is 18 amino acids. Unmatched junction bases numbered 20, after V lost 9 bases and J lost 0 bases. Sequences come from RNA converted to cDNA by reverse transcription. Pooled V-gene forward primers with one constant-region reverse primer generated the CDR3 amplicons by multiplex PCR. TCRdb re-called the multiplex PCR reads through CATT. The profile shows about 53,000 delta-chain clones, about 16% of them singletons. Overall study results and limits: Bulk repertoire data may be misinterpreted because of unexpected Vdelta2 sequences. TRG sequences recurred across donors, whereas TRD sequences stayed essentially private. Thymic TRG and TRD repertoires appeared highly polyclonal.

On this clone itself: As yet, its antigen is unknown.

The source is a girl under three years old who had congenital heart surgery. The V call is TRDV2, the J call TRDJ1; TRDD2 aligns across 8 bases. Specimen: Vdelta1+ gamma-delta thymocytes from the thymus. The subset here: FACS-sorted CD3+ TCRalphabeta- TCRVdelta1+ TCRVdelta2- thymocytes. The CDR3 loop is CALRRLPKCGSYTDKLIF. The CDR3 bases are TGTGCCCTCCGGCGCCTTCCTAAGTGTGGGTCGTACACCGATAAACTCATCTTT.